A single sample is the source of the 28 T cell receptor beta chains below, sequenced in a study of CXCR3-negative and CXCR3-positive naive CD8 T cells. cDNA libraries for TRB were generated by 5' RACE incorporating UMI labels. TCRdb reworked the 5' RACE reads into one entry per CDR3 protein, no DNA. The sample table sets out more than 6,000 distinct CDR3 sequences. Sequencing was carried out using naive CXCR3- CD8+ T cells from blood. As for subset: CD45RO-CCR7+CD27+CD95- naive CD8+ T cells lacking CXCR3 (TNR3-). The receptors were sampled from a human donor in good health. Some clones in this sample may be carry-over from other donors' samples.

The chain combines TRBV29-1 with TRBJ2-3. This CDR3 is built from 12 residues. CDR1 SQVTM and CDR2 ANQGSEA come from the germline V gene. Here the CDR3 reads CSVIGTQGTQYF.

The gene calls are TRBV15 and TRBJ2-1; there is no DNA to check the TCRdb D call of TRBD2. Germline V gene sequence: CDR1 LNHNV, CDR2 YYDKDF (reference sequence). This CDR3 comprises 17 residues. CDR3 residues: CATSRGRLAGGRNEQFF.

J is TRBJ1-2 and V is TRBV29-1; TCRdb selects TRBD1, and the lack of DNA leaves this call unchecked. Germline CDR1 and CDR2: SQVTM and ANQGSEA. The CDR3 sequence is 13 residues long. CDR3 sequence: CSVTEGGVYGYTF.

This sequence joins TRBV13 and TRBJ2-5; TCRdb reports TRBD1, a call that lacks DNA to check it against. Looked up from germline, CDR1 is PRHDT and CDR2 is FYEKMQ (reference sequence). The CDR3 length is 13 residues. The chain's CDR3 is CASSRATQETQYF.

The chain has TRBV2 and TRBJ2-2; TCRdb picks TRBD1, but there is no DNA to check that call. This CDR3 has 15 amino acids. Germline assignment: CDR1 SNHLY and CDR2 FYNNEI. The CDR3 sequence: CASSGTQGGTGELFF.

The chain couples TRBV29-1 to TRBJ2-1; TCRdb's D call, TRBD2, is unchecked because there is no DNA. The germline V gene encodes CDR1 SQVTM and CDR2 ANQGSEA. The CDR3 consists of 15 residues. The CDR3 sequence is CSAVVQGGPLDEQFF.

The rearrangement joins TRBV29-1 to TRBJ2-1; the TRBD2 assignment by TCRdb is unverifiable without DNA. This CDR3 has 14 amino acids. CDR1 SQVTM and CDR2 ANQGSEA come from the germline V gene. CDR3 residues: CSVVSAGERNEQFF.

The rearrangement links TRBV6-1 to TRBJ2-1. This CDR3 is 12 amino acids long. Germline CDR1 MNHNS, CDR2 SASEGT. CDR3 in amino acids: CASSEYDNEQFF.

This chain connects TRBV4-2 to TRBJ1-1. The CDR3 contains 14 residues. The germline CDR1 and CDR2 sequences are LGHNA and YNFKEQ. The CDR3 spells CASSQTTMNTEAFF.

CDR3 in amino acids: CASSSRTGIKGNEQYF. The chain joins TRBV7-9 to TRBJ2-7; TCRdb reports TRBD1, a call that lacks DNA to check it against. Per germline, CDR1 SEHNR and CDR2 FQNEAQ (reference sequence). The CDR3 extends over 16 amino acids. Using reference TRBV7-9 and TRBJ2-7 for the parts outside the CDR3, the full variable domain is DTGVSQNPRHKITKRGQNVTFRCDPISEHNRLYWYRQTLGQGPEFLTYFQNEAQLEKSRLLSDRFSAERPKGSFSTLEIQRTEQGDSAMYLCASSSRTGIKGNEQYFGPGTRLTVT.

V and J are TRBV19 and TRBJ2-1; the D call from TCRdb, TRBD2, cannot be confirmed without DNA. Germline V gene data show CDR1 as LNHDA and CDR2 as SQIVND (reference sequence). The CDR3 length is 14 residues. The CDR3 protein is CASSVVVSGNEQFF.

This clonotype is classed as medium-sized by frequency. The chain has TRBV29-1 and TRBJ1-2; TCRdb selects TRBD1, and the lack of DNA leaves this call unchecked. The CDR3 is made up of 14 amino acids. CDR1 is SQVTM and CDR2 is ANQGSEA in the germline V gene. The CDR3 sequence is CSVGDTGGRDGYTF.

The chain uses TRBV10-3 and TRBJ2-1; the D gene TCRdb calls, TRBD1, cannot be checked with no DNA. Per the germline V gene, CDR1 is ENHRY and CDR2 is SYGVKD. This CDR3 comprises 14 residues. The chain's CDR3 is CAISVSTGGIEQFF.

CDR3 sequence: CASSHSPSGLDTQYF. The chain joins TRBV27 to TRBJ2-3; TCRdb picks TRBD2, but there is no DNA to check that call. The CDR3 consists of 15 residues. Germline V gene lookup returns CDR1 MNHEY and CDR2 SMNVEV (reference sequence).

V gene TRBV27 combines with J gene TRBJ1-2. Per germline, CDR1 MNHEY and CDR2 SMNVEV (reference sequence). The CDR3 has 12 amino acids. This chain's CDR3 is CASHSHNYGYTF.

Its frequency marks this clonotype as medium-sized (0.01 to 0.1%). The chain couples TRBV29-1 to TRBJ2-7. Germline CDR1 SQVTM, CDR2 ANQGSEA. The CDR3 length is 13 residues. The CDR3 is CSVGQGTSYEQYF.

The chain joins TRBV29-1 to TRBJ1-2; TCRdb's D call, TRBD1, is unchecked because there is no DNA. Germline CDR1 and CDR2: SQVTM and ANQGSEA. The CDR3 length is 12 residues. The CDR3 reads CSVAGQAYGYTF.

The chain has TRBV28 and TRBJ2-1; TCRdb outputs TRBD2, but without DNA this stays unchecked. The CDR3 contains 15 residues. Germline CDR1 reads MDHEN; CDR2 reads SYDVKM. The CDR3 is CASSFVGSGRNEQFF.

The chain has TRBV6-5 and TRBJ2-1; the TCRdb D gene call, TRBD1, has no DNA to confirm it. CDR3 length equals 14 residues. The germline V gene encodes CDR1 MNHEY and CDR2 SVGAGI. The CDR3 sequence is CASSPWQGSNEQFF.

The chain employs TRBV29-1 and TRBJ1-1; lacking DNA, the TRBD1 call made by TCRdb goes unchecked. Germline V lookup: CDR1 SQVTM, CDR2 ANQGSEA. The CDR3 has 13 residues. The CDR3 reads CSAHPPGVAEAFF.

V is TRBV19 and J is TRBJ1-1; TCRdb picks TRBD1, but there is no DNA to check that call. This CDR3 region has 14 residues. Germline V gene data show CDR1 as LNHDA and CDR2 as SQIVND (reference sequence). The CDR3 spells CASSIGGLNTEAFF.

By frequency, this clonotype registers medium-sized. V is TRBV29-1 and J is TRBJ2-2; no DNA is available, so the TRBD1 call from TCRdb remains unchecked. Germline V gene sequence: CDR1 SQVTM, CDR2 ANQGSEA. The CDR3 is made up of 13 amino acids. The CDR3 region is CSAFRGNTGELFF.

The rearrangement uses TRBV12-3 or TRBV12-4 and TRBJ2-3; TCRdb proposes TRBD2, but this gene call is untestable without DNA. The length of the CDR3 is 15 residues. The CDR3 is CASSLLAPQEDTQYF.

The V gene is TRBV20-1, the J gene TRBJ2-3; the D gene TCRdb calls, TRBD1, cannot be checked with no DNA. Germline CDR1 is DFQATT and CDR2 is SNEGSKA (reference sequence). CDR3 length equals 13 residues. CDR3 amino acids: CSACGTDTDTQYF.

V gene TRBV29-1 combines with J gene TRBJ1-2. CDR1 SQVTM and CDR2 ANQGSEA come from the germline V gene. The CDR3 spans 13 residues. CDR3: CSVDADRLPGYTF.

Its frequency marks this clonotype as medium-sized. The genes are TRBV20-1 and TRBJ1-5; TCRdb selects TRBD1, and the lack of DNA leaves this call unchecked. Germline values: CDR1 DFQATT, CDR2 SNEGSKA (reference sequence). The CDR3 contains 13 residues. CDR3 protein: CSATGTDNQPQHF.

The gene calls are TRBV9 and TRBJ2-7. Germline CDR1 reads SGDLS; CDR2 reads YYNGEE. The CDR3 is 12 amino acids. CDR3: CASSVDEYEQYF. The full variable domain, rest sourced from reference TRBV9 and TRBJ2-7, is DSGVTQTPKHLITATGQRVTLRCSPRSGDLSVYWYQQSLDQGLQFLIQYYNGEERAKGNILERFSAQQFPDLHSELNLSSLELGDSALYFCASSVDEYEQYFGPGTRLTVT.

J is TRBJ2-7 and V is TRBV28; TCRdb indicates TRBD1, and absent DNA this call remains unverified. The CDR3 is made up of 13 amino acids. Germline V gene data show CDR1 as MDHEN and CDR2 as SYDVKM. The CDR3 here is CASSRPGSHEQYF.